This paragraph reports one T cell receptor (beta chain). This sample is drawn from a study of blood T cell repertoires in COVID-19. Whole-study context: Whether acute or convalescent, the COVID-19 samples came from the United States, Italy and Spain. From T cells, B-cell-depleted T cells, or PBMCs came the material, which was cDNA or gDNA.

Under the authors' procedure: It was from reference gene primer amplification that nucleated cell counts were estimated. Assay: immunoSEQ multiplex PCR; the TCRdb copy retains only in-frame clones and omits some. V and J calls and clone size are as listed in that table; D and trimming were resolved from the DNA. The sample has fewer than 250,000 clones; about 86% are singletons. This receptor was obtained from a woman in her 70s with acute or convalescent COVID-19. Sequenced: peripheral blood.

DNA for the CDR3: TGTGCCAGTAGTTCCGGGACAGGCCGCCGGTACCAAGAGACCCAGTACTTC. It encodes CASSSGTGRRYQETQYF. The chain carries TRBV19 and TRBJ2-5; 8 bases align to TRBD1. This CDR3 has 17 amino acids. V lost 5 bases to trimming and J lost 0 bases; unmatched junction nucleotides: 11. Germline-derived CDR1 and CDR2 are LNHDA and SQIVND (reference sequence).